This T cell receptor (beta chain) comes out of a study of STAT3 mutations in large granular lymphocyte leukemia. Study-level points and caveats: Every T-cell large granular lymphocyte leukemia patient had at least one immunodominant TCR beta clonotype.

V gave up 5 bases and J gave up 3 bases, with 6 bases separating them. CDR3 length: 12 amino acids. Germline V CDR1 and CDR2: SGHTS, YDEGEE. Worth noting for this clone: What it binds is unknown.

Data came from immunoSEQ multiplex PCR; TCRdb stores just in-frame clones and leaves some out. The sample includes approximately 29,000 clones, around 87% of them seen just once. The receptor's source is a man between 60 and 70 years old with T-cell large granular lymphocyte leukemia. Some clones in this sample may be carry-over from other donors' samples. The sample taken for sequencing was peripheral blood mononuclear cells. This chain joins TRBV5-8 and TRBJ1-5; D call uncertain. As DNA, the CDR3 is TGTGCCAGCAGTTATGTCAATCAGCCCCAGCATTTT. Amino acids: CASSYVNQPQHF.